This T cell receptor (beta chain) was captured by sequencing in a study of identical twins. Every one of the donors was a healthy Caucasian. Via MiXCR, TCRdb re-called the 5' RACE reads, giving one row per CDR3 protein. The sample lists hundreds of thousands of distinct CDR3 sequences, 15% to 20% occurring once. The data were also submitted as part of a second study, on T cells expressing NK-cell markers. That study adds: Of eight sequenced donors, seven were HCMV-seropositive and one HCMV-seronegative.

This sequence originates from a young woman in good health. Material for sequencing was PBMCs.

CDR3 sequence reads: CSAEGQLNTEAFF. The CDR3 region has the DNA TGCAGCGCGGAGGGACAGCTTAACACTGAAGCTTTCTTT. V is TRBV29-1 and J is TRBJ1-1; 7 bases align to TRBD1. Germline trimming cut 7 bases from V and 2 bases from J; bases unmatched to any gene: 7. The CDR3 is 13 residues long. The germline CDR1 and CDR2 sequences are SQVTM and ANQGSEA.